This entry is about one T cell receptor (beta chain). The germline V and J ends were trimmed by 0 bases and 5 bases, with 11 bases remaining between them. This CDR3 is built from 15 residues. Germline CDR1 is LGHNA and CDR2 is YSLEER. This entry is derived from a study of T cells after yellow fever vaccination. Each CDR3 protein is one row after TCRdb ran MiXCR on the 5' RACE reads. The table has about 550,000 distinct CDR3 sequences, roughly 21% seen once. This chain joins TRBV4-3 and TRBJ2-1; the D gene is possibly TRBD2 (5 bases). The origin of this receptor is a man aged 25-45 years who received the YFV17D yellow fever vaccine. The input for sequencing was PBMCs, taken 15 days after the yellow fever booster vaccination. The CDR3 DNA is TGCGCCAGCAGCCAAGATGCCGGGATTAACAATGAGCAGTTCTTC. This translates into CASSQDAGINNEQFF.